This T cell receptor beta chain was sequenced in a study of vaccination and CD4 T cells after COVID-19. Study summary: Subjects got two shots of BNT162b2 or mRNA-1273 vaccine.

The treatment is: 10-day PBMC culture with coronavirus spike peptide pools or control peptides (ViraFEST assay). This clonotype was detected only a few times. Its cognate antigen is unknown. Sequencing of the DNA from cultured CD4+ T cells was carried out with the Oncomine TCR Beta short-read assay. TCRdb ran MiXCR on the PCR reads and lists one entry per CDR3 protein. The sample records 7,500 to 9,500 distinct CDR3 sequences, roughly 50% being singletons. CDR1 is MNHEY and CDR2 is SMNVEV in the germline V gene (reference sequence). This CDR3 spans 15 amino acids. Trimming removed 7 bases at V and 7 bases at J, with 19 bases between.

This chain connects TRBV27 to TRBJ2-2, with D possibly being TRBD1 or TRBD2 (5 bases each). Specimen: CD4+ T cells from blood, cultured in vitro. The clonotype comes from a human donor who had recovered from COVID-19. CDR3 coding DNA: TGTGCCAGCATGACCAAGGGGACGTTCGGCGGGGAGCTGTTTTTT. It yields the protein CASMTKGTFGGELFF.